The 19 T cell receptor beta chains below all came from one sample that was sequenced in a study of blood T cell repertoires in COVID-19. TCRdb keeps only in-frame clones here, not all; method: immunoSEQ multiplex PCR. The table lists a few hundred thousand clones, around 80% of them singletons. The sample consisted of peripheral blood. These receptors came from a human donor in a cohort sampled during active COVID-19.

V usage is TRBV28 and J usage is TRBJ1-4; TRBD1 aligns across 9 bases. The junction had 17 bases not matched to a gene; V was cut back by 5 bases and J by 7 bases. The CDR3 has 18 residues. Germline CDR1 and CDR2: MDHEN and SYDVKM. CDR3 coding DNA: TGTGCCAGCAGTCCCCCTGCGTTTACAGGGGGCATTGGTGAAAAACTGTTTTTT. Translation: CASSPPAFTGGIGEKLFF.

J is TRBJ2-5 and V is TRBV7-2, with a weak D call TRBD2 (6 bases). The germline V gene has CDR1 SGHTA and CDR2 FQGNSA. The CDR3 loop spans 14 amino acids. V was shortened by 1 base and J by 2 bases, with 8 bases between the two germline ends. CDR3 nucleotides: TGTGCCAGCAGCTTAGGGAGGGGACAAGAGACCCAGTACTTC. Translated: CASSLGRGQETQYF.

The rearrangement joins TRBV18 to TRBJ1-3; tentative D call: TRBD1 (5 bases). Germline V gene data show CDR1 as KGHSH and CDR2 as LQKENI. The ends were cut back, 4 bases at V and 0 bases at J, with 19 bases in the middle. The CDR3 is 18 residues long. CDR3 DNA: TGTGCCAGCTCACTACAACCGGGACTGGGTTACTCTGGAAACACCATATATTTT. This gives the protein CASSLQPGLGYSGNTIYF.

V and J are TRBV5-1 and TRBJ2-7; D remains unclear. Per the germline V gene, CDR1 is SGHRS and CDR2 is YFSETQ. The CDR3 totals 12 residues. V was clipped by 3 bases and J by 3 bases, with 7 bases between them. The CDR3 loop is CASSSNNYEQYF. CDR3 nucleotide sequence: TGCGCCAGCAGCTCTAATAACTACGAGCAGTACTTC.

The chain combines TRBV10-2 with TRBJ2-1, with 9 bases that match TRBD2. V lost 7 bases to trimming and J lost 6 bases; unmatched junction nucleotides: 7. CDR3 size: 14 residues. The germline V gene has CDR1 WSHSY and CDR2 SAAADI. CDR3 residues: CASMYSGSLNEQFF. The DNA for the CDR3 is TGCGCCAGCATGTATAGCGGGAGTCTCAATGAGCAGTTCTTC.

This clone occurred a few times. The rearrangement uses TRBV4-3 and TRBJ2-1; D is uncertain. Germline V CDR1 and CDR2: LGHNA, YSLEER. V was clipped by 4 bases and J by 2 bases, with 15 bases between them. The CDR3 is 16 amino acids. The CDR3 nucleotides read TGCGCCAGCAGCCGAAATGCGGCGGATGCCTACAATGAGCAGTTCTTC. The encoded protein is CASSRNAADAYNEQFF.

This clone was detected once. The chain recombines TRBV29-1 with TRBJ2-6; D gene ambiguous. V lost 1 base, J lost 2 bases, and 6 bases lay in between. This CDR3 has 14 residues. The germline V gene encodes CDR1 SQVTM and CDR2 ANQGSEA. CDR3 coding DNA: TGCAGCGTTGAAGGGAGCACTGGGGCCAACGTCCTGACTTTC. It encodes CSVEGSTGANVLTF.

This clone occurred once. The gene calls are TRBV15 and TRBJ1-5; D possibly corresponds to TRBD1 (5 bases). CDR3 length equals 15 residues. CDR1 and CDR2 (germline): LNHNV, YYDKDF (reference sequence). V was cut by 6 bases and J by 5 bases, with 17 bases left in between. The CDR3 DNA sequence: TGTGCCACCAGAGAGGTTATCAGGGCCGATCAGCCCCAGCATTTT. Protein: CATREVIRADQPQHF. Filled out from reference TRBV15 and TRBJ1-5, the complete variable domain reads DAMVIQNPRYQVTQFGKPVTLSCSQTLNHNVMYWYQQKSSQAPKLLFHYYDKDFNNEADTPDNFQSRRPNTSFCFLDIRSPGLGDTAMYLCATREVIRADQPQHFGDGTRLSIL.

The rearrangement joins TRBV7-3 to TRBJ2-1; D perhaps matches TRBD1 (6 bases). V gave up 5 bases and J gave up 6 bases, with 17 bases separating them. The CDR3 runs 15 residues. The germline CDR1 and CDR2 sequences are SGHTA and FQGTGA. As DNA, the CDR3 is TGTGCCAGCAGCCCCTTCCCTCAGGGGACCAATGAGCAGTTCTTC. Residues: CASSPFPQGTNEQFF. Looking up the rest from reference TRBV7-3 and TRBJ2-1 gives the full variable domain: GAGVSQTPSNKVTEKGKYVELRCDPISGHTALYWYRQSLGQGPEFLIYFQGTGAADDSGLPNDRFFAVRPEGSVSTLKIQRTERGDSAVYLCASSPFPQGTNEQFFGPGTRLTVL.

The chain joins TRBV11-3 to TRBJ1-1; 7 bases fit TRBD1. CDR3 length: 15 residues. V was clipped by 2 bases and J by 1 base; unmatched bases: 4. Germline values: CDR1 SGHNT, CDR2 YENEEA. CDR3 nucleotides: TGTGCCAGCAGCTTATCCGGGACAGCGAACACTGAAGCTTTCTTT. Its protein is CASSLSGTANTEAFF.

This clone came up a few times. The chain joins TRBV24-1 to TRBJ2-1; 12 bases line up with TRBD2. With V trimmed by 0 bases and J by 7 bases, 3 bases remained unmatched. The germline V gene has CDR1 KGHDR and CDR2 SFDVKD. The length of the CDR3 is 16 residues. CDR3: CATSDLASGRVNEQFF. For the CDR3, the DNA is TGTGCCACCAGTGATTTGGCTAGCGGGAGGGTTAATGAGCAGTTCTTC.

The chain employs TRBV3-1 (or the pseudogene TRBV3-2) and TRBJ2-5, with 10 bases aligning to TRBD2. Germline V CDR1 and CDR2: LGHDT, YNNKEL (reference sequence). With V trimmed by 6 bases and J by 5 bases, 9 bases remained unmatched. The length of the CDR3 is 15 residues. The CDR3 region has the DNA TGTGCCAGCAGGGAGGGAGCGGGAGGGCGCGAGACCCAGTACTTC. Translation gives CASREGAGGRETQYF.

This chain joins TRBV18 and TRBJ2-5; 9 bases are shared with TRBD1. Germline assignment: CDR1 KGHSH and CDR2 LQKENI. V gave up 0 bases and J gave up 7 bases; unmatched junction bases: 6. CDR3 length equals 15 residues. CDR3 nucleotide sequence: TGTGCCAGCTCACCACCCAGGACAGGGGTGGGGACCCAGTACTTC. It specifies CASSPPRTGVGTQYF.

V is TRBV5-8 and J is TRBJ1-3; D call uncertain. The CDR3 totals 15 residues. Trimming left V 3 bases short and J 4 bases short, with 14 bases between. The V gene's germline CDR1 is SGHTS and CDR2 YDEGEE. In DNA, the CDR3 is TGTGCCAGCAGCTCCGCGCTGGTGGTGGGAAACACCATATATTTT. Residues: CASSSALVVGNTIYF.

The chain links TRBV18 to TRBJ2-7, with 9 bases fitting TRBD1. Per the germline V gene, CDR1 is KGHSH and CDR2 is LQKENI. Trimming at V came to 3 bases and at J to 4 bases, leaving 10 bases not matched to a gene. This CDR3 comprises 16 residues. The CDR3 protein is CASSPTRDRAGYEQYF. As DNA, the CDR3 is TGTGCCAGCTCACCCACGAGGGACAGGGCAGGTTACGAGCAGTACTTC.

Note on this clone: A junction end diverges from the germline sequence, so it may reflect a read error. V and J are TRBV24-1 and TRBJ1-2, with D maybe TRBD1 (6 bases). CDR3 length: 14 residues. Per the germline V gene, CDR1 is KGHDR and CDR2 is SFDVKD. CDR3 sequence reads: CAISPQGSNYGYTF. In DNA, the CDR3 is TGTGCCATCAGTCCTCAGGGGTCTAACTATGGCTACACCTTC.

In DNA form, the CDR3 reads TGTGCCAGCAGCTTGGATTGGGACAGGGTAGAGGATGAGCAGTTCTTC. It is translated as CASSLDWDRVEDEQFF. V usage is TRBV7-9 and J usage is TRBJ2-1; 9 nucleotides agree with TRBD1. Losses at the gene ends were 3 bases for V and 8 bases for J; bases not matched to a gene: 11. Germline loops: CDR1 SEHNR, CDR2 FQNEAQ (reference sequence). The CDR3 has 16 residues.

The V gene is TRBV6-4, the J gene TRBJ2-3; the D is unclear. The CDR3 consists of 14 residues. Trimming took 2 bases from V and 2 from J, leaving 8 bases between them. Germline assignment: CDR1 MRHNA and CDR2 SNTAGT. DNA for the CDR3: TGTGCCAGCAGTGACCTCTCTACCACAGATACGCAGTATTTT. It codes for CASSDLSTTDTQYF.

The chain carries TRBV28 and TRBJ1-3, with D perhaps matching TRBD1 (5 bases). Trimming removed 5 bases at V and 2 bases at J, with 13 bases between. There are 15 residues in the CDR3. Germline V lookup: CDR1 MDHEN, CDR2 SYDVKM. CDR3: CASSLGRGPGNTIYF. In DNA form, the CDR3 reads TGTGCCAGCAGTCTTGGGAGGGGACCTGGAAACACCATATATTTT.